A selection of T cell receptor beta chains follows, all from one sample in a study of metastatic and nonmetastatic thyroid tumors. TCRdb redid the clone calls on the PCR reads using MiXCR. The profile shows 35,000 or so clones, 18% of them singletons. The sequencing sample was made of blood. These TCRs come from a male donor with papillary thyroid cancer or a benign thyroid nodule (not recorded which). Some clones in this sample may be carry-over from other donors' samples. Each CDR3 is given with its conserved first and last residue. D genes are given only for firm matches. A row's size may be missing; if present it is once, few, many or a size class.

NA	TRBJ2-1	many	TRBV9	TGTGCCAGCAGCGTAGATCGCGGCGACAATGAGCAGTTCTTC	CASSVDRGDNEQFF
NA	TRBJ2-2	NA	TRBV6-2/TRBV6-3	TGTGCCAGCAGTGTTGCGGCCATTTCGACCGGGGAGCTGTTTTTT	CASSVAAISTGELFF
TRBD1	TRBJ2-7	NA	TRBV6-1	TGTGCCAGTAGACCTTTGGACAGGATCGCCTACGAGCAGTACTTC	CASRPLDRIAYEQYF
NA	TRBJ2-7	few	TRBV19	TGTGCCAGTGCACAGGGTTCCCTCGGCGACGAGCAGTACTTC	CASAQGSLGDEQYF
TRBD1	TRBJ1-4	many	TRBV28	TGTGCCAGCAGCCCCTCCGGGACAGGGGTAGGTGAACTGTTTTTT	CASSPSGTGVGELFF
NA	TRBJ2-2	many	TRBV7-3	TGTGCCAGCAGCTCTCCCACCGGGGAGCTGTTTTTT	CASSSPTGELFF
TRBD1	TRBJ1-4	many	TRBV5-4	TGTGCCAGCAGCTTGGCTGGGACAGGCCCCGAAAAACTGTTTTTT	CASSLAGTGPEKLFF
NA	TRBJ2-7	NA	TRBV5-1	TGCGCCAGCAGCCCCCCCCCGGGTCCCTTTGACTACGAGCAGTACTTC	CASSPPPGPFDYEQYF
TRBD2	TRBJ2-5	many	TRBV3-1	TGTGCCAGCAGCCAAGATAAGGTAGCGGGAGGTGAGACCCAGTACTTC	CASSQDKVAGGETQYF
NA	TRBJ2-7	many	TRBV13	TGTGCCAGCAGCTTACGGGGGTTCTACGAGCAGTACTTC	CASSLRGFYEQYF
NA	TRBJ1-4	many	TRBV30	TGTGCCTGGAGTGCACAGAGTCATGAAAAACTGTTTTTT	CAWSAQSHEKLFF
TRBD1	TRBJ1-6	once	TRBV6-2/TRBV6-3	TGTGCCAGCACACCGGGACAGGGGGGGGCACCCCTCCACTTT	CASTPGQGGAPLHF
NA	TRBJ1-5	many	TRBV29-1	TGCAGCGTTGAAGAAGGCGCGGGACAGCCCCAGCATTTT	CSVEEGAGQPQHF
NA	TRBJ1-6	many	TRBV20-1	TGCAGTGCCCCGGGACGGACTAATTCACCCCTCCACTTT	CSAPGRTNSPLHF
NA	TRBJ2-2	medium-sized	TRBV6-1	TGTGCCAGCACTAACAGCCTGCCCGGGGAGCTGTTTTTT	CASTNSLPGELFF
NA	TRBJ2-5	many	TRBV12-3/TRBV12-4	TGTGCCAGCAGTCGTATGACTCCCTCCTCGGACGAGACCCAGTACTTC	CASSRMTPSSDETQYF
TRBD1	TRBJ2-7	NA	TRBV7-8	TGTGCCAGCAGCTACGGTGGCTGGGGACAGGGGGAAGGCGAGCAGTACTTC	CASSYGGWGQGEGEQYF
NA	TRBJ2-7	many	TRBV28	TGTGCCAGCAGTTTGACATACCCGGGTTCCTACGAGCAGTACTTC	CASSLTYPGSYEQYF
NA	TRBJ1-2	few	TRBV6-2/TRBV6-3	TGTGCCAGCAGTTACCTTATGGGAACTGGCTACACCTTC	CASSYLMGTGYTF
NA	TRBJ2-3	many	TRBV20-1	TGCAGCCGGCGAGAGTCCACAGATACGCAGTATTTT	CSRRESTDTQYF
TRBD1	TRBJ2-2	many	TRBV11-2	TGTGCCAGCAGCTTATGGTCGGGACAGGTCTCGACCGGGGAGCTGTTTTTT	CASSLWSGQVSTGELFF
TRBD2	TRBJ2-3	NA	TRBV27	TGTGCCAGCAAGTTAGCGGGAAAGACAGATACGCAGTATTTT	CASKLAGKTDTQYF
NA	TRBJ2-1	medium-sized	TRBV12-3/TRBV12-4	TGTGCCAGCAGTTTACGACAGTCGAGCAAGAATGAGCAGTTCTTC	CASSLRQSSKNEQFF
NA	TRBJ1-2	many	TRBV25-1	TGTGCCAGCAGTGATGCTAGAAGGGGATTACACTATGGCTACACCTTC	CASSDARRGLHYGYTF
TRBD1	TRBJ2-6	many	TRBV28	TGTGCCAGCAGTTTAGAAAGACAGGGATCTCCCTTTGGGGCCAACGTCCTGACTTTC	CASSLERQGSPFGANVLTF
TRBD1	TRBJ2-7	NA	TRBV6-1	TGTGCCAGCAGGGGGTGGGGACAGGGGGCCTACGAGCAGTACTTC	CASRGWGQGAYEQYF
TRBD1	TRBJ1-1	NA	TRBV28	TGTGCCAGCGCGTCGCAGGGGGCCGAGGGCAAGGAAGCTTTCTTT	CASASQGAEGKEAFF